This T cell receptor beta chain was identified in a study of blood T cell repertoires in COVID-19. Overall study context: The United States, Italy and Spain supplied acute and convalescent COVID-19 samples. T cells, B-cell-depleted T cells, or PBMCs provided the cDNA or gDNA that served as material.

Germline CDR1 reads SGHAT; CDR2 reads FQNNGV. The CDR3 length is 16 residues. The V and J ends lost 4 bases and 4 bases, in that order; junction bases with no gene match: 11. Assay used: immunoSEQ multiplex PCR; TCRdb lists only in-frame clones, some missing. The sample lists about 44,000 clones; about four fifths were seen once. The genes are TRBV11-2 and TRBJ2-7, with 9 bases lining up with TRBD1. This clonotype was obtained from a woman in her 70s with acute or convalescent COVID-19. Sequences were obtained from peripheral blood. The CDR3 here is CASSSLPGQGKYEQYF. Written as DNA, the CDR3 is TGTGCCAGCAGCTCCTTACCGGGACAGGGAAAGTACGAGCAGTACTTC.